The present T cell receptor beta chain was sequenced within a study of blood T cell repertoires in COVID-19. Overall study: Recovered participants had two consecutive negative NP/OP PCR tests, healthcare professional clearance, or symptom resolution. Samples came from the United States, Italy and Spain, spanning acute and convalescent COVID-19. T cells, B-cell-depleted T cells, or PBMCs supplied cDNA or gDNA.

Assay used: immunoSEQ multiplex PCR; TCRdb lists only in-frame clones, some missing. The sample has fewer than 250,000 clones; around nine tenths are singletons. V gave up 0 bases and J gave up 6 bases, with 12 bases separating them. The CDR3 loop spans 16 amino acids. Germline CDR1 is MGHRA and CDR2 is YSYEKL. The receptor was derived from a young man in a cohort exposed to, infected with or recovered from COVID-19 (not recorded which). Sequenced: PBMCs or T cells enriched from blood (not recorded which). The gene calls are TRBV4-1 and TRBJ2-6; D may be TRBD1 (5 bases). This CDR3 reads CASSQDRALLANVLTF. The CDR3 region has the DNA TGCGCCAGCAGCCAAGACAGGGCCCTTTTGGCCAACGTCCTGACTTTC.